The entry below gives a single TCR beta chain sequence along with its context. V gave up 1 base and J gave up 14 bases, with 15 bases separating them. The CDR3 runs 12 residues. In germline, CDR1 is GTSNPN, CDR2 SVGIG (reference sequence). This sample stems from a study of blood T cell repertoires in COVID-19. Whole-study context: The origin of the acute and convalescent COVID-19 samples was the United States, Italy and Spain.

Per the authors' pipeline: The assay estimated nucleated cells by amplifying reference gene primers. Using immunoSEQ multiplex PCR, the repertoire was profiled, and TCRdb retains in-frame clones only, with some absent. Clone size and the V and J calls come from that table; the DNA yielded D and trimming. The repertoire holds 200,000 or so clones, with around 90% as singletons. Cohort assignment relied on participant-reported clinical history. Specimen: PBMCs or T cells enriched from blood (not recorded which). This chain connects TRBV30 to TRBJ2-1; perhaps TRBD2 as D (6 bases). This sequence was found in a woman aged 30 to 39 who had been exposed to COVID-19. The CDR3 bases are TGTGCCTGGAGTGCTACCGGGACTTTAAAGTTCTTC. Protein product: CAWSATGTLKFF.